The present TCR beta chain was sequenced within a study of STAT5B mutations in CD4+ large granular lymphocyte leukemia. Study-level results: Top patient clones used TRBV06 genes more often: 8/27 versus 2/35 in controls.

Germline CDR1 SGDLS, CDR2 YYNGEE. The CDR3 loop spans 14 amino acids. Trimming shortened V by 4 bases and J by 0 bases, and 11 bases separated the two germline ends. A word on this clone: Its antigen is as yet unknown.

Only in-frame clones appear in the TCRdb table, and some are missing; sequencing was by immunoSEQ multiplex PCR. The sample gives 31,000 or so clones, around three quarters of which show up once; approximately 2% is in the top ten. This chain connects TRBV9 to TRBJ2-7; either TRBD1 or TRBD2 may fit D (5 bases each). Sequenced input: CD4+ T cells from blood buffy coats. This receptor was identified in a human donor in good health. The CDR3 region has the DNA TGTGCCAGCAGCCCAGCCGGGACCTCCTACGAGCAGTACTTC. Translation: CASSPAGTSYEQYF.